This entry lists 2 T cell receptor beta chains sequenced from one sample in a study of shared clonotypes between healthy human individuals. The method was immunoSEQ multiplex PCR; TCRdb's version includes in-frame clones alone and lacks a portion of them. The sample records some 1,600,000 clones, 95% to 99% being singletons. Sequences were obtained from naive CD4+ T cells sorted from blood. Specified subset: CD45RA+ positively selected. The source is a man younger than 40 in good health.

The chain links TRBV5-6 to TRBJ1-2, with a tentative D call TRBD1 (5 bases). Germline CDR1 is SGHDT and CDR2 is YYEEEE. The ends were cut back, 4 bases at V and 6 bases at J, with 19 bases in the middle. The CDR3 is 15 residues long. The CDR3: CASSHVYGLGDGYTF. The CDR3, as DNA: TGTGCCAGCAGCCACGTGTACGGGCTAGGGGATGGCTACACCTTC.

The chain employs TRBV18 and TRBJ2-5; D is perhaps TRBD1 (5 bases). The CDR3 extends over 16 amino acids. V lost 1 base, J lost 1 base, and 13 bases lay in between. Germline V gene sequence: CDR1 KGHSH, CDR2 LQKENI. CDR3 DNA: TGTGCCAGCTCACCACTGTTTCAGGGATCCCAAGAGACCCAGTACTTC. Protein: CASSPLFQGSQETQYF.